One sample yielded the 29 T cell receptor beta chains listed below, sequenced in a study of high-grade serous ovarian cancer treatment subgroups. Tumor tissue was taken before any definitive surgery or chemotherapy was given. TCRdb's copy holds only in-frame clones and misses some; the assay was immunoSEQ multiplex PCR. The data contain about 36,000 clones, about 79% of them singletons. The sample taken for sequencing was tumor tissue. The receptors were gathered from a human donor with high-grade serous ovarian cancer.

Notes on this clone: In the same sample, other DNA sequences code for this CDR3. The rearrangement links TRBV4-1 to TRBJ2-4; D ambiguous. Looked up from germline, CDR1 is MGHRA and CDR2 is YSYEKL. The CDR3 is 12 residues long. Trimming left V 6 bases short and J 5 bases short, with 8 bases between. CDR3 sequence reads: CASSRTENIQYF. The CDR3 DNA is TGCGCCAGCAGTCGGACCGAAAACATTCAGTACTTC.

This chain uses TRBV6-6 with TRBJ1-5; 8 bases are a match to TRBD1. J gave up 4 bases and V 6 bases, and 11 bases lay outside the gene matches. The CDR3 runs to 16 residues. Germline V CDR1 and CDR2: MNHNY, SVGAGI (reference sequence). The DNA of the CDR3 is TGTGCCAGCAGCCCTACGCGGACAGGGAGTAATCAGCCCCAGCATTTT. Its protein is CASSPTRTGSNQPQHF.

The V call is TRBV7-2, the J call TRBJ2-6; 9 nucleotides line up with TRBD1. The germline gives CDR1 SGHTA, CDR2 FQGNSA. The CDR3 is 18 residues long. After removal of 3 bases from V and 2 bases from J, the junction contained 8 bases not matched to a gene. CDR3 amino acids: CASSFRVTGGTGANVLTF. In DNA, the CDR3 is TGTGCCAGCAGCTTCAGGGTAACAGGGGGCACTGGGGCCAACGTCCTGACTTTC.

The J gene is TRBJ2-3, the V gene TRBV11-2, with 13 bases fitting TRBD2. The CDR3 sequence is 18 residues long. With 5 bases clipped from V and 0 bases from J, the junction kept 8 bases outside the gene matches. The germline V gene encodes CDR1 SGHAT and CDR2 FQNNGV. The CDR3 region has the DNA TGTGCCAGCAGCCCGCGCGGGACTAGCGGGGCCAGCACAGATACGCAGTATTTT. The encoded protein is CASSPRGTSGASTDTQYF.

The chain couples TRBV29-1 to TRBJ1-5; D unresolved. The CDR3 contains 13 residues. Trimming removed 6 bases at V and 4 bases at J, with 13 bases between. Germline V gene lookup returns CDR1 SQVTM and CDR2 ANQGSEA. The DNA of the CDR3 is TGCAGCGTCACCCGCGGGGTGAATCAGCCCCAGCATTTT. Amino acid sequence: CSVTRGVNQPQHF. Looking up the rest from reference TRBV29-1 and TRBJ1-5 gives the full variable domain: SAVISQKPSRDICQRGTSLTIQCQVDSQVTMMFWYRQQPGQSLTLIATANQGSEATYESGFVIDKFPISRPNLTFSTLTVSNMSPEDSSIYLCSVTRGVNQPQHFGDGTRLSIL.

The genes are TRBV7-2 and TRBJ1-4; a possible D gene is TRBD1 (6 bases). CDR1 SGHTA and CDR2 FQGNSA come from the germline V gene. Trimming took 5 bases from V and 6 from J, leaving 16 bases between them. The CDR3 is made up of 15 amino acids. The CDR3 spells CASSPVGGGHEKLFF. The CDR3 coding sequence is TGTGCCAGCAGCCCGGTAGGGGGGGGCCATGAAAAACTGTTTTTT.

In DNA, the CDR3 is TGTGCCAGCAGCCCCACGGGACAGGCCTATGCAACTAATGAAAAACTGTTTTTT. Translation: CASSPTGQAYATNEKLFF. V usage is TRBV7-9 and J usage is TRBJ1-4, with 8 bases lining up with TRBD1. This CDR3 is 18 amino acids long. The germline CDR1 and CDR2 sequences are SEHNR and FQNEAQ (reference sequence). V shed 5 bases and J 0 bases; nucleotides not matched to a gene: 11.

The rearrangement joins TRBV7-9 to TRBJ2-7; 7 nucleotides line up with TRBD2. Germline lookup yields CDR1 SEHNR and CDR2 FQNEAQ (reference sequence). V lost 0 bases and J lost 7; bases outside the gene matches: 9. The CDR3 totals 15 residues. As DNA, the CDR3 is TGTGCCAGCAGCTTAGCGGGCCAGGGCGGGGGAGAGCAGTACTTC. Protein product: CASSLAGQGGGEQYF.

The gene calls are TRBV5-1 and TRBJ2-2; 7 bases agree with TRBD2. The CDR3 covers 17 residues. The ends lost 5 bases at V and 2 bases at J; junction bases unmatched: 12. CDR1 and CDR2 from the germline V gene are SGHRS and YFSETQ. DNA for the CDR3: TGCGCCAGCAGGGACTGGCGGGAGAGGGGAAACACCGGGGAGCTGTTTTTT. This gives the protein CASRDWRERGNTGELFF.

In DNA form, the CDR3 reads TGCGCCAGCAGGCCCGGGACTAGCTACGAGCAGTACTTC. Translation: CASRPGTSYEQYF. The chain combines TRBV5-1 with TRBJ2-7; 8 positions agree with TRBD2. The CDR3 spans 13 residues. The germline V gene has CDR1 SGHRS and CDR2 YFSETQ. J gave up 3 bases and V 5 bases, and 4 bases lay outside the gene matches. Supplemented by reference TRBV5-1 and TRBJ2-7, the full variable domain reads KAGVTQTPRYLIKTRGQQVTLSCSPISGHRSVSWYQQTPGQGLQFLFEYFSETQRNKGNFPGRFSGRQFSNSRSEMNVSTLELGDSALYLCASRPGTSYEQYFGPGTRLTVT.

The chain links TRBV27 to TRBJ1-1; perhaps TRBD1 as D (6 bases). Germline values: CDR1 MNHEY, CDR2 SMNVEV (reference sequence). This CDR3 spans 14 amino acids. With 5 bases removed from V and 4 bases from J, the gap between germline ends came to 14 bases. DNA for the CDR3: TGTGCCAGCAGTCCCCTCGACAGGAGCACTGAAGCTTTCTTT. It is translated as CASSPLDRSTEAFF.

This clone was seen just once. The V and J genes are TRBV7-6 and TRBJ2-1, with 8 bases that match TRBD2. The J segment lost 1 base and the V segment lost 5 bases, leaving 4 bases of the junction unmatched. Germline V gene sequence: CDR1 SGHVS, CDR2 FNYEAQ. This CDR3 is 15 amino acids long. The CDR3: CASSLRGGSYNEQFF. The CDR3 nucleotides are TGTGCCAGCAGCCTACGGGGGGGGTCCTACAATGAGCAGTTCTTC.

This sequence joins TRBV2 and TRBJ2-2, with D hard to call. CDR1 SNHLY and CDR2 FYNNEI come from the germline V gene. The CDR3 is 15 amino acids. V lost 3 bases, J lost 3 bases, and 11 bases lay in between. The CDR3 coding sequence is TGTGCCAGCAGTGAGGTAGGACCGGACACCGGGGAGCTGTTTTTT. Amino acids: CASSEVGPDTGELFF.

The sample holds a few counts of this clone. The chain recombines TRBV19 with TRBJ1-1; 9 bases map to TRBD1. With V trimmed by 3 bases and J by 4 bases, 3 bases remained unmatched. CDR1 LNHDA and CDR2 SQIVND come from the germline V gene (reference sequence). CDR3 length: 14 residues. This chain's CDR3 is CASSMTGGGTEAFF. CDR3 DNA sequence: TGTGCCAGTAGTATGACAGGGGGAGGCACTGAAGCTTTCTTT.

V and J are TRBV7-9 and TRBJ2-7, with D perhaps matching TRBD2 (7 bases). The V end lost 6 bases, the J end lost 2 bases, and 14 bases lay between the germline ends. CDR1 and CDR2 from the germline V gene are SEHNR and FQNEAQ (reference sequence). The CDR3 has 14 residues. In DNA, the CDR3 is TGTGCCAGCAGGGTGGGGGGGCCACCCTACGAGCAGTACTTC. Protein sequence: CASRVGGPPYEQYF.

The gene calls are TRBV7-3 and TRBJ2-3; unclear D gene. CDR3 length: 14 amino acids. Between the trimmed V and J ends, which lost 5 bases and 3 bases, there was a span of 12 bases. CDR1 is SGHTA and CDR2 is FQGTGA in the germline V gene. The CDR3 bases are TGTGCCAGCAGCCTTAACGGAAGAACAGATACGCAGTATTTT. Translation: CASSLNGRTDTQYF. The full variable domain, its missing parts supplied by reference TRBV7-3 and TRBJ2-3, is GAGVSQTPSNKVTEKGKYVELRCDPISGHTALYWYRQSLGQGPEFLIYFQGTGAADDSGLPNDRFFAVRPEGSVSTLKIQRTERGDSAVYLCASSLNGRTDTQYFGPGTRLTVL.

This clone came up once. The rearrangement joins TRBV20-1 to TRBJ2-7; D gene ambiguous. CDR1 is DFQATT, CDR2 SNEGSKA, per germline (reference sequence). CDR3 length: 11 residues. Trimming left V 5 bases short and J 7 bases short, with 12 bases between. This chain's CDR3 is CSAGPIYEQYF. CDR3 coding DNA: TGCAGTGCTGGACCTATCTATGAGCAGTACTTC.

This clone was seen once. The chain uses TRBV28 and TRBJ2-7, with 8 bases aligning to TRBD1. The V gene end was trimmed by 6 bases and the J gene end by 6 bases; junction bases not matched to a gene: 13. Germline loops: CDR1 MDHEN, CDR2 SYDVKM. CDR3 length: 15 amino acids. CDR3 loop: CASSSPGTGLGEQYF. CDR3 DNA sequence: TGTGCCAGCAGCTCTCCGGGGACAGGCTTGGGCGAGCAGTACTTC.

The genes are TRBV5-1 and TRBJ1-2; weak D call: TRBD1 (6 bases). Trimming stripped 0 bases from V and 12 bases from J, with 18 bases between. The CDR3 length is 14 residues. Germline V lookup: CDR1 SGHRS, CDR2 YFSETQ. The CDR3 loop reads CASSLAQGARGDTF. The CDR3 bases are TGCGCCAGCAGCTTGGCCCAGGGAGCTAGGGGGGACACCTTC.

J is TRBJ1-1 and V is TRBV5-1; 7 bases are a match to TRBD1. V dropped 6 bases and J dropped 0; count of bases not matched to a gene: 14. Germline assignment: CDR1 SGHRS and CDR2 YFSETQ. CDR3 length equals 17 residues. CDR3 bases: TGCGCCAGCAACTCCGGGACAGCCTATTTCATGAACACTGAAGCTTTCTTT. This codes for CASNSGTAYFMNTEAFF.

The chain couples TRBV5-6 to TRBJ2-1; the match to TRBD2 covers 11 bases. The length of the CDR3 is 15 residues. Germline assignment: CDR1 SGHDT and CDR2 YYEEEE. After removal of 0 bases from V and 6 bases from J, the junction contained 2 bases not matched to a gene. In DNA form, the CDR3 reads TGTGCCAGCAGCTTGGTACTAGCGGGAGCCAATGAGCAGTTCTTC. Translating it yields CASSLVLAGANEQFF.

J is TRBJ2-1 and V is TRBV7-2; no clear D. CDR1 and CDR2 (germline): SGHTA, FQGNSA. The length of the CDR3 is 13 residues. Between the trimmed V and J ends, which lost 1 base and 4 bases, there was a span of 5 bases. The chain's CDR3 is CASSLGRYNEQFF. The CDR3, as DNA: TGTGCCAGCAGCTTAGGCCGGTACAATGAGCAGTTCTTC.

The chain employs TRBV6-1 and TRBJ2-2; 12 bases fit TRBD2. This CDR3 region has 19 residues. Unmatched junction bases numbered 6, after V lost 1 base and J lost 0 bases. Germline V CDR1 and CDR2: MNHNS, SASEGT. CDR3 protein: CASSEEGTSGSSNTGELFF. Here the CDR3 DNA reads TGTGCCAGCAGTGAAGAGGGGACTAGCGGGTCGTCGAACACCGGGGAGCTGTTTTTT.

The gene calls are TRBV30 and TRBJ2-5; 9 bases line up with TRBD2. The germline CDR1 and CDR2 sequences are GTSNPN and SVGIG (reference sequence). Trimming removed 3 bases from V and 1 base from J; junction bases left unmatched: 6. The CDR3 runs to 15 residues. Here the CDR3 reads CAWRETSGLQETQYF. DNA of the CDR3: TGTGCCTGGAGAGAGACTAGCGGTCTCCAAGAGACCCAGTACTTC. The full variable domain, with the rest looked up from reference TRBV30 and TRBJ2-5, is SQTIHQWPATLVQPVGSPLSLECTVEGTSNPNLYWYRQAAGRGLQLLFYSVGIGQISSEVPQNLSASRPQDRQFILSSKKLLLSDSGFYLCAWRETSGLQETQYFGPGTRLLVL.

CDR3: CASSVGVGPGNTIYF. CDR3 bases: TGTGCCAGCAGCGTAGGAGTAGGGCCGGGAAACACCATATATTTT. The rearrangement joins TRBV9 to TRBJ1-3; D gene uncertain. Germline CDR1 reads SGDLS; CDR2 reads YYNGEE. V was pared by 0 bases and J by 4 bases, with 11 bases between. This CDR3 comprises 15 residues.

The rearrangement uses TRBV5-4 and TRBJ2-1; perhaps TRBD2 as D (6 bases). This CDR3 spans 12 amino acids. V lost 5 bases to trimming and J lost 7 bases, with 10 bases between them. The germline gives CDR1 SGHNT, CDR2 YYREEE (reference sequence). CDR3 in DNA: TGTGCCAGCAGTTATAGCGGAAATGAGCAGTTCTTC. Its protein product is CASSYSGNEQFF.

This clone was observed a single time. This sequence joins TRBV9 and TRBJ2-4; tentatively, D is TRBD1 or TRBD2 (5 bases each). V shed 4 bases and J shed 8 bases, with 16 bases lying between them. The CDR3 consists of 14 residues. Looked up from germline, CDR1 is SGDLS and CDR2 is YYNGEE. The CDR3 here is CASSPRGVQDIQYF. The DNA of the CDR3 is TGTGCCAGCAGCCCTAGAGGGGTTCAGGACATTCAGTACTTC.

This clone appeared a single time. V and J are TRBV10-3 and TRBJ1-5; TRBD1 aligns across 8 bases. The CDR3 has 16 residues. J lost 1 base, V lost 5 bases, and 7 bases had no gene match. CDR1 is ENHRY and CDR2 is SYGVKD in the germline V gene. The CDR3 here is CAISSAGGLSNQPQHF. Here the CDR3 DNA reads TGTGCCATCAGTTCCGCAGGGGGCTTGAGCAATCAGCCCCAGCATTTT.

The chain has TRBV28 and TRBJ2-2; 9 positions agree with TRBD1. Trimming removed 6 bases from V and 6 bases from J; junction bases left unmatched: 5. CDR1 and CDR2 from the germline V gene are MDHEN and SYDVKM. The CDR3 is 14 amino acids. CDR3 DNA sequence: TGTGCCAGCAGCCGTCACAGGGGGCCCGGGGAGCTGTTTTTT. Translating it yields CASSRHRGPGELFF.